The present entry profiles one T cell receptor beta chain with its context. V gave up 6 bases and J gave up 8 bases, with 16 bases separating them. The CDR3 runs to 13 residues. Germline assignment: CDR1 LNHDA and CDR2 SQIVND (reference sequence). This specimen belongs to a study of cytomegalovirus exposure and HLA in healthy donors. PCR amplification relied on 60 Vbeta primers (plus 13 Jbeta primers). Generated by immunoSEQ multiplex PCR, the TCRdb table keeps only in-frame clones and is missing some. The profile covers roughly 130,000 clones, with approximately 80% appearing a single time and approximately 3% taken by the ten largest.

The specimen sequenced was PBMCs. This receptor was taken from a woman aged 18-35 years in good health and CMV-seropositive. The rearrangement uses TRBV19 and TRBJ1-2; a weak D match, TRBD1 (5 bases). For the CDR3, the DNA is TGTGCCAGTAGCAATAGACAGAGAATAGGCTACACCTTC. Protein sequence: CASSNRQRIGYTF.